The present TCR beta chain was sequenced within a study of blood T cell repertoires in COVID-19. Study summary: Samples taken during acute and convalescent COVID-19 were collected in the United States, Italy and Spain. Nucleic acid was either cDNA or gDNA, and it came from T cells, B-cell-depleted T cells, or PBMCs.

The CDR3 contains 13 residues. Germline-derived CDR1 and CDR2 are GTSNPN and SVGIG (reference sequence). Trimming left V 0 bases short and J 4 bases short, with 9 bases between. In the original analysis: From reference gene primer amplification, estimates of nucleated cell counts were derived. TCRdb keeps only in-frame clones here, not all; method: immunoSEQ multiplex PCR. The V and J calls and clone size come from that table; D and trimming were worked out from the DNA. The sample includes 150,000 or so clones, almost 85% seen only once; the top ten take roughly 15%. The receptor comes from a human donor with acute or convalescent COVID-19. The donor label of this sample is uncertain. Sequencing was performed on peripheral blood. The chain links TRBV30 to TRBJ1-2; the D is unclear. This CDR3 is CAWSVLKSYGYTF. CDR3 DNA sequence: TGTGCCTGGAGTGTACTCAAGAGCTATGGCTACACCTTC.